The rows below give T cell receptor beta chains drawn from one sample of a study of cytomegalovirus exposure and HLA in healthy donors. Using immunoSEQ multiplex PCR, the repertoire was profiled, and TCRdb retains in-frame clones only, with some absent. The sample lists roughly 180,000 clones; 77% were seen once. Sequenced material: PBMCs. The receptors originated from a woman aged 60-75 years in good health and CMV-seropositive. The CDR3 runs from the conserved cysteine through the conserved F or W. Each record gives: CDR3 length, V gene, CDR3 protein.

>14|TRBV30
CAWAGGSNTGELFF
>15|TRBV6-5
CASTPSGGSGDTQYF
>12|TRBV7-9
CASSPQGDTQYF
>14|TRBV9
CASCRTGFNEKLFF
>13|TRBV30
CAWSGGNDQPQHF
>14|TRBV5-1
CASSLEVLPAAQYF
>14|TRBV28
CATKGLGPRETQYF
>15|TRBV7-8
CTSSYGQGGDQPQHF
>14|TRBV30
CAWPEGAGAYEQYF
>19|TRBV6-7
CASSYSGTDGETSNQPQHF
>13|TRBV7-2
CASSLVVGEEAFF
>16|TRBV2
CASSEADSYIGNTIYF
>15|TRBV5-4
CASSLWTGPYNEQFF
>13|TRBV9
CASSGGQSTEAFF
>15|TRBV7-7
CASSFAPGQNYEQYF
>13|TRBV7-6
CASSYYRNNEQFF
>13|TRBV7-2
CASNAQRGETQYF
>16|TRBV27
CASSRRQVERTETQYF
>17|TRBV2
CASSYRGPRLSADTQYF
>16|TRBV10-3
CAISPNSLAGQEAQYF
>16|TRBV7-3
CASSFSTGTGGREQFF
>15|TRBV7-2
CASSLGRVRNSPLHF
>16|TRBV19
CASSRRTGRFSYEQYF
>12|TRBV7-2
CASSVRSYGYTF
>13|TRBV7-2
CASSPRASDTQYF
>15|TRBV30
CAWSVGTGGYEPQHF
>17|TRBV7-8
CASSSQLGSRGGYGYTF
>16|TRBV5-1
CASSLGQGPRNYGYTF
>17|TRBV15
CATSRGGLAGGLDTQYF
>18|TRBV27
CASSTRQAPRESNTEAFF
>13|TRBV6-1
CASIDISGNTIYF
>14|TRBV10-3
CAISDEKEWYGYTF
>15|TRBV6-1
CASYRTGRVDYGYTF
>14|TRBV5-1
CASSLGQENTEAFF
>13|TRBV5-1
CASRLAGDGEQFF
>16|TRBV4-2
CASSQDWAAHSYEQYF
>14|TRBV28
CASKTGGRNQPQHF
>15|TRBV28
CASSLSGENTGELFF
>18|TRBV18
CASSPQLGDFSYNSPLHF
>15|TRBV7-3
CASSLAGALTDTQYF
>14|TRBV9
CASSLGLVDSPLHF
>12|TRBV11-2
CASSLGGAGAFF
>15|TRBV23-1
CASNKTGFSGNTIYF
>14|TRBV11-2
CASSTRQVNSPLHF
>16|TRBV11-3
CASSLGSVDFPNSQYF